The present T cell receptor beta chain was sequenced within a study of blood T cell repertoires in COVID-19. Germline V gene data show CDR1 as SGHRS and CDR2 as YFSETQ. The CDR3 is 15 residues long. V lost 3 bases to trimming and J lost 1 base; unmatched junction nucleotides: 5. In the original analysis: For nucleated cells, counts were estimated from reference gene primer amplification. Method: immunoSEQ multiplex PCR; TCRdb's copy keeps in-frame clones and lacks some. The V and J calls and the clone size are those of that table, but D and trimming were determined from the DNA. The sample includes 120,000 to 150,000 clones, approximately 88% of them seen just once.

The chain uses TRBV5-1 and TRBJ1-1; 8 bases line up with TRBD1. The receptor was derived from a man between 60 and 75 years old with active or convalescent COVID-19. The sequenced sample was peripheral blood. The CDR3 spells CASSSDGQGNTEAFF. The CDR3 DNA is TGCGCCAGCAGCTCTGACGGACAGGGGAACACTGAAGCTTTCTTT. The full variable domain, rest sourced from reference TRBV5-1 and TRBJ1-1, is KAGVTQTPRYLIKTRGQQVTLSCSPISGHRSVSWYQQTPGQGLQFLFEYFSETQRNKGNFPGRFSGRQFSNSRSEMNVSTLELGDSALYLCASSSDGQGNTEAFFGQGTRLTVV.